These T cell receptor beta chains were read from a single sample in a study of T-cell memory formation after mild COVID-19. Each CDR3 protein gets one entry after TCRdb re-called the 5' RACE reads with MiXCR. The sample has roughly 40,000 distinct CDR3 sequences, about 6.3% seen once; the top ten hold about 0.8%. The specimen was PBMCs or a T cell subset sorted from them (not recorded which). These receptors were collected from an adult who had mild COVID-19 (a few samples of this study predate the infection). Cell type and time point are not known. Both conserved end residues are part of each CDR3. Fields, in order: V gene, D gene, J gene, clone size, CDR3 protein, CDR3 DNA. A D gene is named only where the DNA matches it firmly. Clone size is shown for a subset of rows, as once, few, many or a class of expanded clone.

TRBV12-3/TRBV12-4	TRBD1	TRBJ1-4	many	CASSVLDREGREKLFF	TGTGCCAGCAGTGTCCTTGACAGGGAGGGTAGAGAAAAACTGTTTTTT
TRBV9	.	TRBJ2-1	many	CASSVRGYNEQFF	TGTGCCAGCAGCGTCCGGGGGTACAATGAGCAGTTCTTC
TRBV24-1	.	TRBJ2-1	many	CATSGSTTYNEQFF	TGTGCCACCAGTGGCAGTACTACCTACAATGAGCAGTTCTTC
TRBV18	.	TRBJ2-2	many	CASSPIPQSNTGELFF	TGTGCCAGCTCACCAATTCCACAGTCGAACACCGGGGAGCTGTTTTTT
TRBV3-1	TRBD1	TRBJ1-1	many	CASSHRQGTEAFF	TGTGCCAGCAGCCACCGACAGGGCACTGAAGCTTTCTTT
TRBV3-1	.	TRBJ1-2	few	CASSLGPPDYGYTF	TGTGCCAGCAGCCTTGGACCCCCAGACTATGGCTACACCTTC
TRBV30	.	TRBJ1-2	many	CAWSVLNRGATF	TGTGCCTGGAGTGTACTCAATCGGGGGGCAACCTTC
TRBV9	.	TRBJ2-1	many	CASSAQQFAINNEQFF	TGTGCCAGCAGCGCCCAACAGTTTGCGATCAACAATGAGCAGTTCTTC
TRBV7-6	.	TRBJ1-5	many	CASSLNRGNQPQHF	TGTGCCAGCAGCCTCAATCGGGGCAATCAGCCCCAGCATTTT
TRBV5-1	TRBD1	TRBJ2-7	medium-sized	CASFSGQGDYEQYF	TGCGCCAGCTTCTCGGGACAGGGGGATTACGAGCAGTACTTC
TRBV18	.	TRBJ2-7	many	CASSPPGTDVLYEQYF	TGTGCCAGCTCACCACCAGGGACGGATGTCCTGTACGAGCAGTACTTC
TRBV5-5	TRBD2	TRBJ2-6	many	CASSPGGSGANVLTF	TGTGCCAGCAGCCCGGGGGGGTCTGGGGCCAACGTCCTGACTTTC
TRBV20-1	.	TRBJ1-2	.	CSAPDNVGVGNGYTF	TGCAGTGCGCCGGACAATGTGGGGGTTGGTAATGGCTACACCTTC
TRBV7-3	TRBD2	TRBJ2-7	many	CASSPGGSSYEQYF	TGTGCCAGCAGCCCCGGCGGGAGCTCCTACGAGCAGTACTTC
TRBV29-1	TRBD1	TRBJ1-1	few	CSVSGTANTEAFF	TGCAGCGTTTCCGGGACAGCGAACACTGAAGCTTTCTTT
TRBV12-3/TRBV12-4	TRBD1	TRBJ2-5	many	CASSLSRTGDGAETQYF	TGTGCCAGCAGTTTATCCCGGACAGGGGATGGAGCAGAGACCCAGTACTTC
TRBV19	TRBD1	TRBJ1-2	.	CASSMGPGGNYGYTF	TGTGCCAGTAGTATGGGCCCAGGGGGCAACTATGGCTACACCTTC
TRBV3-1	TRBD1	TRBJ1-2	.	CASSQGSRGHGYGYTF	TGTGCCAGCAGCCAAGGTTCGAGGGGGCACGGCTATGGCTACACCTTC
TRBV6-2/TRBV6-3	TRBD2	TRBJ2-3	.	CASSYGGSRDTQYF	TGTGCCAGCAGTTATGGCGGGAGTAGAGATACGCAGTATTTT
TRBV19	.	TRBJ1-1	.	CASSISLRRSNTEAFF	TGTGCCAGTAGTATATCACTGCGGCGGAGTAACACTGAAGCTTTCTTT
TRBV5-1	.	TRBJ1-2	many	CASSPDGGRGGYGYTF	TGCGCCAGCAGCCCCGACGGAGGACGAGGAGGCTATGGCTACACCTTC
TRBV5-1	TRBD1	TRBJ2-7	many	CASRRDSSASYEQYF	TGCGCCAGCAGAAGGGACAGCTCCGCCTCCTACGAGCAGTACTTC
TRBV11-2	.	TRBJ2-7	few	CASSLTQSYEQYF	TGTGCCAGCAGCTTGACACAATCCTACGAGCAGTACTTC
TRBV20-1	.	TRBJ2-5	many	CSARDRGKETQYF	TGCAGTGCTAGAGATCGGGGTAAAGAGACCCAGTACTTC
TRBV5-1	.	TRBJ2-1	many	CASSRQPYNEQFF	TGCGCCAGCAGTCGGCAACCCTACAATGAGCAGTTCTTC
TRBV5-1	.	TRBJ2-2	few	CASSPNGFIGELFF	TGCGCCAGCAGCCCAAACGGGTTCATCGGGGAGCTGTTTTTT
TRBV2	TRBD2	TRBJ2-5	few	CASSRLGLALETQYF	TGTGCCAGCAGTCGCCTGGGACTAGCTCTTGAGACCCAGTACTTC
TRBV5-1	TRBD2	TRBJ2-3	many	CASYLSGGTDTQYF	TGCGCCAGCTACCTTAGCGGGGGCACAGATACGCAGTATTTT
TRBV24-1	.	TRBJ2-1	many	CATSDPGRSGNEQFF	TGTGCCACCAGTGACCCGGGACGGAGCGGTAATGAGCAGTTCTTC
TRBV4-2	TRBD2	TRBJ2-5	.	CASSQGLAGLVETQYF	TGTGCCAGCAGCCAAGGGCTAGCGGGGTTAGTGGAGACCCAGTACTTC
TRBV5-1	.	TRBJ1-2	.	CASSSWTVSNYGYTF	TGCGCCAGCAGCTCTTGGACAGTTTCTAACTATGGCTACACCTTC
TRBV6-5	TRBD1	TRBJ1-5	few	CASSKGQKYQPQHF	TGTGCCAGCAGTAAGGGACAGAAATATCAGCCCCAGCATTTT
TRBV12-3/TRBV12-4	.	TRBJ2-2	many	CASSLGTGGRIGLFF	TGTGCCAGCAGTTTAGGCACGGGGGGCCGCATTGGGCTGTTTTTT
TRBV7-9	.	TRBJ2-3	many	CASSHYDTGRDTQYF	TGTGCCAGCAGCCACTACGATACAGGGCGGGATACGCAGTATTTT
TRBV20-1	TRBD1	TRBJ2-7	many	CSAERGLSDEQYF	TGCAGTGCTGAGAGGGGGCTCAGCGACGAGCAGTACTTC
TRBV15	.	TRBJ2-3	many	CATSRDRTAGDTQYF	TGTGCCACCAGCAGAGATCGAACGGCCGGAGATACGCAGTATTTT
TRBV25-1	TRBD2	TRBJ2-1	.	CASSESGGKDNEKFF	TGTGCCAGCAGTGAAAGCGGGGGGAAGGACAATGAGAAGTTCTTC
TRBV7-3	TRBD2	TRBJ2-2	.	CASSLIYGGANTGELFF	TGTGCCAGCAGCTTAATTTACGGGGGGGCGAACACCGGGGAGCTGTTTTTT
TRBV7-9	.	TRBJ1-5	medium-sized	CASSSRGQPQHF	TGTGCCAGCAGCTCACGGGGGCAGCCCCAGCATTTT
TRBV5-4	.	TRBJ2-3	.	CASSLDGRSTDTQYF	TGTGCCAGCAGCTTGGACGGCAGAAGCACAGATACGCAGTATTTT
TRBV19	.	TRBJ2-7	.	CASSMRGTTGYEQYF	TGTGCCAGTAGTATGCGAGGGACAACGGGTTACGAGCAGTACTTC
TRBV20-1	.	TRBJ2-6	few	CSARVGSGANVLTF	TGCAGTGCTAGAGTTGGCTCTGGGGCCAACGTCCTGACTTTC
TRBV7-9	TRBD1	TRBJ2-7	many	CASSLGTGHQYF	TGTGCCAGCAGCTTAGGGACAGGGCATCAGTACTTC
TRBV10-3	TRBD2	TRBJ2-3	many	CAIGASGSTDTQYF	TGTGCCATCGGAGCTAGCGGGAGCACAGATACGCAGTATTTT
TRBV12-3/TRBV12-4	TRBD2	TRBJ2-5	many	CASSWAGGEETQYF	TGTGCCAGCAGTTGGGCGGGGGGCGAAGAGACCCAGTACTTC
TRBV9	.	TRBJ1-1	.	CASSVVGGSNTEAFF	TGTGCCAGCAGCGTAGTTGGGGGATCGAACACTGAAGCTTTCTTT
TRBV30	TRBD2	TRBJ2-1	.	CAFGTILAGVNEQFF	TGTGCTTTTGGAACTATCCTAGCGGGAGTAAATGAGCAGTTCTTC
TRBV6-2/TRBV6-3	.	TRBJ1-2	many	CASSRTVNYGYTF	TGTGCCAGCAGCAGGACGGTGAACTATGGCTACACCTTC
TRBV2	.	TRBJ2-1	many	CASSDGVRGRMVQFF	TGTGCCAGCAGTGACGGCGTACGGGGCCGGATGGTGCAGTTCTTC
TRBV18	.	TRBJ2-7	.	CASSPPSSVYEQYF	TGTGCCAGCTCACCACCTTCTAGCGTCTACGAGCAGTACTTC
TRBV7-9	.	TRBJ1-2	.	CASSPVGRDNGYTF	TGTGCCAGCAGCCCAGTTGGCAGGGATAATGGCTACACCTTC
TRBV5-6	.	TRBJ2-3	.	CASSLTDTDTQYF	TGTGCCAGCAGCTTAACGGACACAGATACGCAGTATTTT
TRBV7-2	TRBD2	TRBJ2-3	few	CASSLIGLAGGRPGTDTQYF	TGTGCCAGCAGCTTAATAGGACTAGCGGGGGGGAGACCTGGCACAGATACGCAGTATTTT
TRBV6-2/TRBV6-3	.	TRBJ2-1	.	CASSSTVRSYNEQFF	TGTGCCAGCAGTTCCACAGTGCGTTCCTACAATGAGCAGTTCTTC
TRBV4-2	TRBD1	TRBJ1-5	many	CASRHLTGTGVNEPQHF	TGTGCCAGCAGACACTTAACCGGGACAGGGGTCAATGAGCCCCAGCATTTT